What follows are 32 T cell receptor beta chains derived from one specimen sequenced in a study of OX40 agonist ivuxolimab in advanced cancers. Generated by immunoSEQ multiplex PCR, the TCRdb table keeps only in-frame clones and is missing some. The sample includes more than 40,000 clones, about nine tenths of them seen just once. The source was CD4+ or CD8+ T cells sorted from blood, collected in a trial of the OX40 agonist ivuxolimab. Receptors were obtained from an adult with an advanced solid tumor such as melanoma, head and neck, liver or kidney cancer.

This chain links TRBV14 with TRBJ1-4; D possibly corresponds to TRBD1 (5 bases). Per the germline V gene, CDR1 is SGHDN and CDR2 is FVKESK. V was trimmed by 1 base and J by 4 bases, leaving 13 bases between them. This CDR3 region has 16 residues. As DNA, the CDR3 is TGTGCCAGCAGCCAAGTTTCGGGGCAGGGTAATGAAAAACTGTTTTTT. Translating gives CASSQVSGQGNEKLFF.

V usage is TRBV28 and J usage is TRBJ2-5; D not resolved. Trimming took 7 bases from V and 0 from J, leaving 3 bases between them. The length of the CDR3 is 11 residues. The germline gives CDR1 MDHEN, CDR2 SYDVKM. Written as DNA, the CDR3 is TGTGCCAGCAACGACCAAGAGACCCAGTACTTC. It codes for CASNDQETQYF.

This chain uses TRBV19 with TRBJ1-5; the D is unclear. The V end was cut by 6 bases, the J end by 2 bases, with 8 bases between. CDR1 and CDR2 (germline): LNHDA, SQIVND (reference sequence). This CDR3 has 13 amino acids. DNA of the CDR3: TGTGCCAGTAGCCCGGCCGGCAATCAGCCCCAGCATTTT. Amino acid sequence: CASSPAGNQPQHF.

This clone was detected once. The chain has TRBV19 and TRBJ2-5; 12 nucleotides agree with TRBD2. The length of the CDR3 is 15 residues. The V gene end was trimmed by 5 bases and the J gene end by 2 bases; junction bases not matched to a gene: 3. Germline V lookup: CDR1 LNHDA, CDR2 SQIVND (reference sequence). CDR3 loop: CASSVGTSGQETQYF. The DNA for the CDR3 is TGTGCCAGTAGTGTCGGGACTAGCGGGCAAGAGACCCAGTACTTC. The full variable domain, with the rest looked up from reference TRBV19 and TRBJ2-5, is DGGITQSPKYLFRKEGQNVTLSCEQNLNHDAMYWYRQDPGQGLRLIYYSQIVNDFQKGDIAEGYSVSREKKESFPLTVTSAQKNPTAFYLCASSVGTSGQETQYFGPGTRLLVL.

The V call is TRBV11-2, the J call TRBJ2-2; D not resolved. Trimming took off 5 bases at V and 0 bases at J, with 7 bases between the two ends. The germline CDR1 and CDR2 sequences are SGHAT and FQNNGV. This CDR3 contains 14 residues. DNA of the CDR3: TGTGCCAGCAGCACCTCAGCGAACACCGGGGAGCTGTTTTTT. Translation gives CASSTSANTGELFF.

This clone has more than one count but fewer than ten. The V call is TRBV27, the J call TRBJ1-2; a possible D gene is TRBD1 (6 bases). CDR1 and CDR2 (germline): MNHEY, SMNVEV (reference sequence). V gave up 6 bases and J gave up 4 bases, with 15 bases separating them. The CDR3 covers 14 residues. In DNA, the CDR3 is TGTGCCAGCAGCTACAGGGAAGGGGCCTATGGCTACACCTTC. Translating gives CASSYREGAYGYTF.

This chain connects TRBV19 to TRBJ1-1; 8 bases fit TRBD1. This CDR3 region has 15 residues. Germline CDR1 and CDR2: LNHDA and SQIVND (reference sequence). Trimming at V came to 6 bases and at J to 5 bases, leaving 11 bases not matched to a gene. The CDR3 sequence is CASRKTGTGGTEAFF. The CDR3 coding sequence is TGTGCCAGTAGGAAGACCGGGACAGGAGGTACTGAAGCTTTCTTT.

The V and J genes are TRBV29-1 and TRBJ2-2; weak D call: TRBD2 (7 bases). V dropped 7 bases and J dropped 2 bases, with 14 bases sitting between them. Germline V lookup: CDR1 SQVTM, CDR2 ANQGSEA. The CDR3 spans 14 residues. The CDR3 DNA reads as TGCAGCGCCGAGGGGGGGCTAAACACCGGGGAGCTGTTTTTT. This gives the protein CSAEGGLNTGELFF.

This clone is medium-sized. V usage is TRBV6-4 and J usage is TRBJ1-2; the D is unclear. Trimming pared 8 bases from V and 13 bases from J, leaving 17 bases between. The CDR3 sequence is 11 residues long. The V gene's germline CDR1 is MRHNA and CDR2 SNTAGT. CDR3 residues: CASGLGSAITF. Written as DNA, the CDR3 is TGTGCCAGCGGGCTGGGCTCCGCGATCACCTTC.

As to this clone: An end of the junction does not agree with germline; a read error may underlie this. This chain connects TRBV7-7 to TRBJ2-2; D is ambiguous. The CDR3 contains 16 residues. From germline, CDR1 is SSHAT and CDR2 FNYEAQ (reference sequence). The CDR3 DNA reads as TGTGCTAGCAGCCCCCGGTCGGGCCCGAACACCGGGGAGCTGTTTTTT. This gives the protein CASSPRSGPNTGELFF.

This chain joins TRBV10-3 and TRBJ2-6, with 14 nucleotides matching TRBD2. The V segment lost 10 bases and the J segment 3 bases; nucleotides outside the gene matches: 8. The CDR3 has 17 amino acids. CDR1 and CDR2 (germline): ENHRY, SYGVKD. The CDR3 reads CATFRGLAGVGANVLTF. DNA of the CDR3: TGTGCCACCTTCCGGGGACTAGCGGGAGTTGGGGCCAACGTCCTGACTTTC.

This chain uses TRBV6-5 with TRBJ2-3, with D perhaps given as TRBD1 or TRBD2 (5 bases each). V lost 6 bases, J lost 11 bases, and 24 bases lay in between. CDR1 MNHEY and CDR2 SVGAGI come from the germline V gene. CDR3 length equals 15 residues. The CDR3 here is CASSGAPSNLILQYF. The CDR3 DNA reads TGTGCCAGCAGCGGGGCCCCGTCTAACCTTATACTGCAGTATTTT.

The chain employs TRBV6-6 and TRBJ2-1; TRBD2 matches at 7 bases. V gave up 0 bases and J gave up 0 bases; unmatched junction bases: 2. The CDR3 has 16 residues. CDR1 and CDR2 (germline): MNHNY, SVGAGI (reference sequence). The CDR3 protein is CASSYSAGVSYNEQFF. The CDR3, as DNA: TGTGCCAGCAGTTACTCTGCGGGAGTCTCCTACAATGAGCAGTTCTTC.

This sequence joins TRBV11-3 and TRBJ2-2, with D hard to call. The CDR3 spans 11 residues. Trimming stripped 0 bases from V and 8 bases from J, with 1 base between. Germline V gene lookup returns CDR1 SGHNT and CDR2 YENEEA. The CDR3 DNA reads TGTGCCAGCAGCTTAGAAGGGGAGCTGTTTTTT. Translated, it gives CASSLEGELFF.

The rearrangement joins TRBV2 to TRBJ2-7; possible D gene TRBD1, 6 bases. In germline, CDR1 is SNHLY, CDR2 FYNNEI. This CDR3 contains 15 residues. V was shortened by 7 bases and J by 1 base, with 17 bases between the two germline ends. The chain's CDR3 is CASIPQGLPSYEQYF. For the CDR3, the DNA is TGTGCCAGCATCCCTCAGGGGCTTCCGTCCTACGAGCAGTACTTC.

The V and J genes are TRBV7-2 and TRBJ2-1; TRBD2 matches at 11 bases. V lost 5 bases, J lost 10 bases, and 16 bases stayed unmatched. CDR1 SGHTA and CDR2 FQGNSA come from the germline V gene. The CDR3 totals 17 residues. The CDR3 is CASSTQSGTSGPLEQFF. CDR3 DNA sequence: TGTGCCAGCAGCACACAATCGGGGACTAGCGGCCCCCTAGAGCAGTTCTTC.

The chain combines TRBV28 with TRBJ2-1, with 15 bases lining up with TRBD2. Germline trimming cut 5 bases from V and 4 bases from J; bases unmatched to any gene: 6. The CDR3 is 17 residues long. Germline values: CDR1 MDHEN, CDR2 SYDVKM. The CDR3 DNA is TGTGCCAGCAGTCAAGGACTAGCGGGAGGGAGATACAATGAGCAGTTCTTC. It yields the protein CASSQGLAGGRYNEQFF.

This chain links TRBV7-9 with TRBJ2-7; 9 bases map to TRBD2. Germline-derived CDR1 and CDR2 are SEHNR and FQNEAQ (reference sequence). This CDR3 spans 18 amino acids. The junction had 12 bases not matched to a gene; V was cut back by 2 bases and J by 1 base. Here the CDR3 DNA reads TGTGCCAGCAGCTTATTAGCGGGAGCGCAGGGGGGTTCCTACGAGCAGTACTTC. This gives the protein CASSLLAGAQGGSYEQYF.

The count of this clone is one. The rearrangement links TRBV10-3 to TRBJ2-2; D is perhaps TRBD2 (6 bases). V lost 6 bases, J lost 5 bases, and 19 bases lay in between. This CDR3 is built from 16 residues. Germline V gives CDR1 ENHRY, CDR2 SYGVKD. CDR3 DNA sequence: TGTGCCATCAGGGCTCGGACGCCCCGGGGGACCGGGGAGCTGTTTTTT. This encodes CAIRARTPRGTGELFF.

This sequence joins TRBV4-1 and TRBJ1-1; TRBD1 might be the D (5 bases). Germline values: CDR1 MGHRA, CDR2 YSYEKL. The V end lost 4 bases, the J end lost 2 bases, and 23 bases lay between the germline ends. CDR3 size: 18 residues. The CDR3 here is CASSLRGGVGTRNTEAFF. As DNA, the CDR3 is TGCGCCAGCAGCCTCAGAGGAGGGGTCGGGACCCGTAACACTGAAGCTTTCTTT.

The rearrangement joins TRBV7-2 to TRBJ2-2; D is ambiguous. Germline loops: CDR1 SGHTA, CDR2 FQGNSA. CDR3 size: 13 residues. V lost 5 bases and J lost 6, with 10 bases in between. The CDR3, as DNA: TGTGCCAGCAGCAAAGGAGACGCCGGGGAGCTGTTTTTT. Its protein is CASSKGDAGELFF.

The V gene is TRBV5-1, the J gene TRBJ1-3; a weak D match, TRBD1 (5 bases). The V end was cut by 4 bases, the J end by 2 bases, with 10 bases between. The CDR3 consists of 14 residues. The germline CDR1 and CDR2 sequences are SGHRS and YFSETQ. CDR3 residues: CASSAGTAGNTIYF. The CDR3 region has the DNA TGCGCCAGCAGCGCCGGGACCGCTGGAAACACCATATATTTT.

The V gene is TRBV15, the J gene TRBJ2-1; 7 bases match TRBD1. The trim removed 1 base at V and 7 bases at J, leaving 4 bases unmatched. Germline V gives CDR1 LNHNV, CDR2 YYDKDF (reference sequence). The CDR3 spans 14 residues. This CDR3 is CATSRGTGGNEQFF. The CDR3 nucleotides read TGTGCCACCAGCAGAGGGACAGGCGGTAATGAGCAGTTCTTC.

The CDR3 DNA reads as TGCGCCAGCAGCCAAGATCCGAGTAACAAAAACATTCAGTACTTC. It codes for CASSQDPSNKNIQYF. This chain links TRBV4-3 with TRBJ2-4; D unclear. V lost 0 bases, J lost 3 bases, and 9 bases lay in between. CDR3 length equals 15 residues. Germline V gives CDR1 LGHNA, CDR2 YSLEER.

This clone was picked up a small number of times. This CDR3 is CACRRGVGTEAFF. The CDR3, as DNA: TGTGCCTGTCGGAGGGGGGTGGGCACTGAAGCTTTCTTT. The rearrangement joins TRBV30 to TRBJ1-1; a weak D match, TRBD1 (6 bases). V gave up 6 bases and J gave up 4 bases, with 15 bases separating them. Per the germline V gene, CDR1 is GTSNPN and CDR2 is SVGIG (reference sequence). The CDR3 is made up of 13 amino acids.

The V gene is TRBV9, the J gene TRBJ2-3, with D perhaps TRBD2 (6 bases). Deletions cut 4 bases from V and 7 bases from J, with 13 bases between. This CDR3 region has 13 residues. CDR1 SGDLS and CDR2 YYNGEE come from the germline V gene. For the CDR3, the DNA is TGTGCCAGCAGCCCGCAGGCGGGAAATACGCAGTATTTT. Residues: CASSPQAGNTQYF.

V is TRBV5-1 and J is TRBJ2-3; possibly TRBD2 for D (5 bases). V lost 2 bases and J 0 bases, leaving 7 bases between the germline ends. The CDR3 totals 14 residues. Looked up from germline, CDR1 is SGHRS and CDR2 is YFSETQ. CDR3: CASSFGGSTDTQYF. The CDR3 DNA reads TGCGCCAGCAGCTTCGGCGGGAGCACAGATACGCAGTATTTT.

In its sample, this clone was seen once. The genes are TRBV6-4 and TRBJ2-1, with a tentative D call TRBD1 (6 bases). The CDR3 is 13 amino acids. Trimming took off 11 bases at V and 4 bases at J, with 15 bases between the two ends. The germline V gene encodes CDR1 MRHNA and CDR2 SNTAGT. The CDR3 region has the DNA TGTGCCCCCGGGGCGGACAGATACAATGAGCAGTTCTTC. It translates to CAPGADRYNEQFF.

This sequence joins TRBV7-2 and TRBJ2-6; tentatively, D is TRBD2 (5 bases). CDR3 length: 17 amino acids. Germline V gene data show CDR1 as SGHTA and CDR2 as FQGNSA. The V gene lost 5 bases and the J gene lost 0 bases, with 14 bases spanning the gap. CDR3 DNA sequence: TGTGCCAGCAGCCTCATAGCGCGGCCCTCTGGGGCCAACGTCCTGACTTTC. Residues: CASSLIARPSGANVLTF.

This clone has a single count. The chain couples TRBV7-9 to TRBJ2-5; possible D gene TRBD1, 6 bases. V lost 5 bases, J lost 0 bases, and 13 bases lay in between. Germline-derived CDR1 and CDR2 are SEHNR and FQNEAQ (reference sequence). This CDR3 spans 15 amino acids. CDR3 sequence: CASSRDNTYQETQYF. The DNA for the CDR3 is TGTGCCAGCAGCCGGGACAATACGTACCAAGAGACCCAGTACTTC.

The gene calls are TRBV7-2 and TRBJ2-3, with TRBD1 matching 9 bases. Trimming at V came to 5 bases and at J to 4 bases, leaving 4 bases not matched to a gene. The CDR3 totals 14 residues. CDR1 SGHTA and CDR2 FQGNSA come from the germline V gene. Written as DNA, the CDR3 is TGTGCCAGCAGCCCCGGACAGGGGCCAGATACGCAGTATTTT. Its protein is CASSPGQGPDTQYF.

The rearrangement links TRBV14 to TRBJ2-5, with TRBD1 matching 7 bases. CDR3 length: 13 amino acids. The germline CDR1 and CDR2 sequences are SGHDN and FVKESK. The V segment lost 10 bases and the J segment 2 bases; nucleotides outside the gene matches: 7. The CDR3 nucleotides read TGTGCCACCTCGGGACAGCTTCAAGAGACCCAGTACTTC. Translating gives CATSGQLQETQYF.